This T cell receptor beta chain was sequenced in a study of T cells in Graves' hyperthyroidism and ophthalmopathy. Study-level findings and limits: Ophthalmopathy, which appeared later, was predicted by the model a median about 6 months before onset.

The PBMCs were sourced from fresh peripheral blood (approximately 10 ml). The investigators amplified TCR beta CDR3 regions from RNA transcripts. The TCR CDR3 was amplified in a first-round RT-PCR using the HTBI primer set. Via MiXCR, TCRdb re-called the multiplex PCR reads, giving one row per CDR3 protein. The sample shows some 500,000 distinct CDR3 sequences, around 15% of them seen only once. This clonotype has just one count. Its antigen is still unknown. V gave up 4 bases and J gave up 10 bases, with 19 bases separating them. There are 14 residues in the CDR3. Germline V gene data show CDR1 as WSHSY and CDR2 as SAAADI.

Sequencing was carried out using blood. This sequence was found in a woman aged 18-30 years with Graves' hyperthyroidism. The chain joins TRBV10-2 to TRBJ2-5, with D uncertain. The CDR3 sequence: CASSGMTSRLDQYF. The CDR3 DNA reads TGCGCCAGCAGTGGGATGACGAGCCGTCTGGACCAGTACTTC.